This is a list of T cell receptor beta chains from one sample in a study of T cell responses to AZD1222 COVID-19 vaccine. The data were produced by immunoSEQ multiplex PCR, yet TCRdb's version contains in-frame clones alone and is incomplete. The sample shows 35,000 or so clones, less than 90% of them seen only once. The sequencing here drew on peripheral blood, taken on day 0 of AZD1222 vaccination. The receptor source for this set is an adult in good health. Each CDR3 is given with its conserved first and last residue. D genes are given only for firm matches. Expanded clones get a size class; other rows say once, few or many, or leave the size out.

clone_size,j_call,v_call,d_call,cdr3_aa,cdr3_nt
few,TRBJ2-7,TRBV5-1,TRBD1,CASSLTGTAYEQYF,TGCGCCAGCAGCTTGACCGGGACAGCCTACGAGCAGTACTTC
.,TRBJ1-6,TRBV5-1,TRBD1,CASSLPGQGDSPLHF,TGCGCCAGCAGCTTGCCGGGACAGGGAGATTCACCCCTCCACTTT
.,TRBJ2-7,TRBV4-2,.,CASSRGSRPHEQYF,TGTGCCAGCAGCAGGGGTAGTCGACCCCACGAGCAGTACTTC
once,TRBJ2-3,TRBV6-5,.,CASSRGDTQYF,TGTGCCAGCAGTAGGGGGGATACGCAGTATTTT
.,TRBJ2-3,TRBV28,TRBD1,CASSSRTGVSTDTQYF,TGTGCCAGCAGTTCCCGGACAGGGGTCAGCACAGATACGCAGTATTTT
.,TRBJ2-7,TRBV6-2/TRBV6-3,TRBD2,CASSFLGLAENYEQYF,TGTGCCAGCAGTTTCCTGGGACTAGCGGAGAACTACGAGCAGTACTTC
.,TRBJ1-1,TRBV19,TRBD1,CASSTRQGNTEAFF,TGTGCCAGTAGTACTCGACAGGGGAACACTGAAGCTTTCTTT
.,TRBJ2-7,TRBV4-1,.,CASSQGVHRGSGSSKQYF,TGCGCCAGCAGCCAAGGGGTCCACAGGGGGAGCGGGAGCTCGAAGCAGTACTTC
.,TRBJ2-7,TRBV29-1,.,CSVVGESAYEQYF,TGCAGCGTTGTAGGGGAGTCAGCCTACGAGCAGTACTTC
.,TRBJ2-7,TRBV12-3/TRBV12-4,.,CASSLANSHEQYF,TGTGCCAGCAGTTTAGCCAATTCCCACGAGCAGTACTTC
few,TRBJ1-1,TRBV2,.,CASRDGWNTEAFF,TGTGCCAGCAGGGACGGCTGGAACACTGAAGCTTTCTTT
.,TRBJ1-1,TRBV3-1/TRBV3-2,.,CASSYARNTEAFF,TGTGCCAGCAGTTACGCCCGGAACACTGAAGCTTTCTTT
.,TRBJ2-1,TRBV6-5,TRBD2,CASSYGTSGSIDEQFF,TGTGCCAGCAGTTACGGGACTAGCGGGAGTATCGATGAGCAGTTCTTC
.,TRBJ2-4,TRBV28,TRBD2,CASRGGGAKNIQYF,TGTGCCAGCCGCGGCGGGGGAGCCAAAAACATTCAGTACTTC
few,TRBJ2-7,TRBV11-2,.,CASSPGMAPREQYF,TGTGCCAGCAGCCCGGGGATGGCCCCACGCGAGCAGTACTTC
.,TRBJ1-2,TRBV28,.,CASSPPPIAYGYTF,TGTGCCAGCAGCCCCCCCCCAATCGCCTATGGCTACACCTTC
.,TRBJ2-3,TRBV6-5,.,CASSRGWDTQYF,TGTGCCAGCAGTAGAGGGTGGGATACGCAGTATTTT
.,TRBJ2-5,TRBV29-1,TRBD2,CSVGDLAGETQYF,TGCAGCGTTGGAGACTTAGCGGGAGAGACCCAGTACTTC
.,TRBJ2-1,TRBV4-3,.,CASSQDAQGRYNEQFF,TGCGCCAGCAGCCAAGATGCCCAGGGACGTTACAATGAGCAGTTCTTC
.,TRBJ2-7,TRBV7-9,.,CASSPLGASYYEQYF,TGTGCCAGCAGCCCCCTCGGGGCATCCTACTACGAGCAGTACTTC
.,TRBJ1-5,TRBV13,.,CASSSMDIMPDQPQHF,TGTGCCAGCAGCTCCATGGACATAATGCCGGATCAGCCCCAGCATTTT
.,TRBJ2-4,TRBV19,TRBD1,CASSILVGTGPSKNIQYF,TGTGCCAGTAGTATATTGGTTGGGACAGGGCCGTCCAAAAACATTCAGTACTTC
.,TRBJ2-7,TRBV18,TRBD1,CASSPGTGANEQYF,TGTGCCAGCTCACCTGGGACAGGGGCCAACGAGCAGTACTTC
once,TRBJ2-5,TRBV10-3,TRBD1,CATGTGDGTQYF,TGTGCCACAGGGACAGGGGATGGGACCCAGTACTTC
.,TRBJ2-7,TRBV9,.,CASSDRESYEQYF,TGTGCCAGCAGCGACAGGGAATCCTACGAGCAGTACTTC
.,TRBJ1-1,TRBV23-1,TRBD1,CASSPRTGRVETEAFF,TGCGCCAGCAGTCCGAGGACAGGGAGAGTAGAAACTGAAGCTTTCTTT
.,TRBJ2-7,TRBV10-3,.,CAISVEWRSYEQYF,TGTGCCATCAGTGTCGAGTGGCGGTCCTACGAGCAGTACTTC
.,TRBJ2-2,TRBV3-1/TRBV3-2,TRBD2,CASSQDFAGAGELFF,TGTGCCAGCAGCCAAGATTTTGCGGGGGCCGGGGAGCTGTTTTTT
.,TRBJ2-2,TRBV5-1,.,CASSISGSPGELFF,TGCGCCAGCAGCATATCAGGGAGTCCCGGGGAGCTGTTTTTT
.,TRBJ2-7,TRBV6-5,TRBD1,CASSSGQETYEQYF,TGTGCCAGCAGCTCGGGACAGGAAACCTACGAGCAGTACTTC
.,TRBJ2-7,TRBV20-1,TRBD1,CRRDREREQYF,TGCCGCCGGGACAGGGAGCGCGAGCAGTACTTC
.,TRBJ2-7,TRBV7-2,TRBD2,CASKVTSGGPQYEQYF,TGTGCCAGCAAGGTTACTAGCGGGGGCCCCCAGTACGAGCAGTACTTC
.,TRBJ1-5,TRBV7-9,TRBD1,CASSTGGDQPQHF,TGTGCCAGCAGCACAGGGGGCGATCAGCCCCAGCATTTT
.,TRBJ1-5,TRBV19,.,CASSIGAGGTNQPQHF,TGTGCCAGTAGTATAGGGGCGGGGGGCACCAATCAGCCCCAGCATTTT
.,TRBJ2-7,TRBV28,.,CASSQTGYPFYEQYF,TGTGCCAGCAGCCAAACGGGGTACCCGTTCTACGAGCAGTACTTC
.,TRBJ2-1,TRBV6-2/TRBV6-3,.,CASSYSDSLDEQFF,TGTGCCAGCAGTTACTCTGACTCTCTAGATGAGCAGTTCTTC
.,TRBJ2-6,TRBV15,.,CATSRDRGSSGANVLTF,TGTGCCACCAGCAGAGATCGGGGGAGCTCTGGGGCCAACGTCCTGACTTTC
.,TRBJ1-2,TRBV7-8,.,CASSLGRGNYGYTF,TGTGCCAGCAGCCTAGGGAGGGGGAACTATGGCTACACCTTC
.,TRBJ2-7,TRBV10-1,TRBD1,CASRITGTAVSSDEQYF,TGCGCCAGCAGAATTACCGGGACAGCCGTCTCTTCCGACGAGCAGTACTTC
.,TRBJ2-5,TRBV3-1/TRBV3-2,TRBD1,CASTLGPGQGVGETQYF,TGTGCCAGCACTCTGGGACCGGGACAGGGGGTGGGAGAGACCCAGTACTTC
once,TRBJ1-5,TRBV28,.,CASTLSNQPQHF,TGTGCCAGCACATTGAGCAATCAGCCCCAGCATTTT
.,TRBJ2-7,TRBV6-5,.,CASRGGSANEQYF,TGTGCCAGCAGGGGGGGCAGCGCCAACGAGCAGTACTTC
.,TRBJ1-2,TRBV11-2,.,CASSLAQDSVYTF,TGTGCCAGCAGCTTAGCTCAAGACAGTGTCTACACCTTC
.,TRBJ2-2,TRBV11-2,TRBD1,CASSLSRGHTGELFF,TGTGCCAGCAGCTTATCCAGGGGGCACACCGGGGAGCTGTTTTTT
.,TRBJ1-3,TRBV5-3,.,CATGTSGNTIYF,TGTGCCACAGGGACCTCTGGAAACACCATATATTTT
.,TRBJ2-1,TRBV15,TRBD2,CATSRGLAGVNEQFF,TGTGCCACCAGCAGAGGACTAGCGGGGGTCAATGAGCAGTTCTTC
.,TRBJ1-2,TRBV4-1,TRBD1,CASSSWTGPLGGGYTF,TGCGCCAGCAGCTCCTGGACAGGGCCCTTGGGGGGCGGCTACACCTTC
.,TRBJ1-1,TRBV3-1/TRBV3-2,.,CASSPGVNTEAFF,TGTGCCAGCAGCCCAGGGGTGAACACTGAAGCTTTCTTT
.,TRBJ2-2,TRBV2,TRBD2,CASSARTGGGGELFF,TGTGCCAGCAGTGCCCGGACGGGGGGTGGCGGGGAGCTGTTTTTT
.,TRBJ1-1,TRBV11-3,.,CASSLGQGSEAFF,TGTGCCAGCAGCTTAGGGCAGGGCTCTGAAGCTTTCTTT
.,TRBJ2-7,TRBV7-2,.,CASSLLPYEQYF,TGTGCCAGCAGCTTACTGCCCTACGAGCAGTACTTC
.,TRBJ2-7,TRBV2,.,CAIQRDTYEQYF,TGTGCCATCCAACGCGATACCTACGAGCAGTACTTC
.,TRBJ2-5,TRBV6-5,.,CASSYGGRETQYF,TGTGCCAGCAGTTACGGGGGGCGGGAGACCCAGTACTTC
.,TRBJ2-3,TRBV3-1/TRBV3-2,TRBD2,CASKREGSDTQYF,TGTGCCAGCAAGCGGGAGGGTTCAGATACGCAGTATTTT
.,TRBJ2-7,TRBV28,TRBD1,CASSTYRDRGTYEQYF,TGTGCCAGCAGTACTTACCGGGACAGGGGTACCTACGAGCAGTACTTC
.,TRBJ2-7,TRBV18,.,CASSRQQEYEQYF,TGTGCCAGCTCGCGGCAACAGGAGTACGAGCAGTACTTC
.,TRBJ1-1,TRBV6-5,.,CASSYQGKVNTEAFF,TGTGCCAGCAGTTACCAGGGGAAGGTGAACACTGAAGCTTTCTTT
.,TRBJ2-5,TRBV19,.,CASSISNRQETQYF,TGTGCCAGTAGTATCTCCAACAGACAAGAGACCCAGTACTTC